A single TCR beta chain is shown here with its context. Germline loops: CDR1 MNHEY, CDR2 SMNVEV (reference sequence). The ends were cut back, 2 bases at V and 5 bases at J, with 10 bases in the middle. This CDR3 has 14 residues. This sample is part of a study of cytomegalovirus exposure and HLA in healthy donors. The PCR employed 60 Vbeta primers together with 13 Jbeta primers. Sequencing was performed with immunoSEQ multiplex PCR; in TCRdb, only in-frame clones are kept and a portion is missing. The sample has some 80,000 clones, about four fifths seen once. The chain couples TRBV27 to TRBJ2-1, with D hard to call. The sequence was collected from a man aged 35-49 years in good health and CMV-seronegative. Input material: PBMCs. The CDR3, as DNA: TGTGCCAGCAGTTTAGGCTCTTATAACAATGAGCAGTTCTTC. Translation: CASSLGSYNNEQFF.